The sequence of this TCR beta chain was determined in a study of blood T cell repertoires in COVID-19. It was during active infection that Seattle patients were enrolled and then longitudinally followed. As for this clone: The same CDR3 is also encoded by other DNA sequences in this sample.

TCRdb's copy holds only in-frame clones and misses some; the assay was immunoSEQ multiplex PCR. The sample lists hundreds of thousands of clones, roughly four fifths occurring once. Germline V lookup: CDR1 MNHEY, CDR2 SVGAGI. The V end was cut by 6 bases, the J end by 4 bases, with 6 bases between. This CDR3 has 11 residues. The chain employs TRBV6-5 and TRBJ1-1; D perhaps matches TRBD1 (6 bases). The TCR comes from a woman older than 75 with COVID-19, enrolled during active disease. Sequencing used peripheral blood. CDR3 bases: TGTGCCAGCAGCAGGGGCACTGAAGCTTTCTTT. Amino acids: CASSRGTEAFF.